A single sample gave rise to the 27 T cell receptor beta chains below, sequenced in a study of blood T cells in healthy people across ages. With a J-beta primer mix and a sample-barcoded 5' primer, a second PCR ran about 6 to 11 cycles. TCRdb re-called the 5' RACE reads with MiXCR, one entry per CDR3 protein. The sample has 1 million or so distinct CDR3 sequences, less than 50% seen once; the top ten hold 18%. The sequenced sample consisted of blood. The origin of the receptors is a woman aged 55 to 70 in good health.

This clonotype has only a few counts. The chain links TRBV7-9 to TRBJ2-5; 14 nucleotides align to TRBD2. The CDR3 consists of 17 residues. Germline V gives CDR1 SEHNR, CDR2 FQNEAQ (reference sequence). The J segment lost 2 bases and the V segment lost 7 bases, leaving 9 bases of the junction unmatched. CDR3 bases: TGTGCCAGCACCCTAGGGACTAGCGGGAGAAGGCAAGAGACCCAGTACTTC. Its protein is CASTLGTSGRRQETQYF.

This rearrangement joins TRBV30 to TRBJ2-3; D is undetermined. Germline CDR1 GTSNPN, CDR2 SVGIG (reference sequence). CDR3 length: 13 residues. Trimming stripped 3 bases from V and 1 base from J, with 8 bases between. The CDR3 sequence: CAWRVGGTDTQYF. As DNA, the CDR3 is TGTGCCTGGAGGGTAGGAGGCACAGATACGCAGTATTTT.

This sequence joins TRBV5-1 and TRBJ2-7; D possibly corresponds to TRBD1 (5 bases). Germline V gene lookup returns CDR1 SGHRS and CDR2 YFSETQ. This CDR3 is 14 amino acids long. Deletions cut 2 bases from V and 4 bases from J, with 13 bases between. The CDR3: CASSFGMGLYEQYF. Here the CDR3 DNA reads TGCGCCAGCAGCTTCGGTATGGGGCTTTACGAGCAGTACTTC.

This clonotype was observed a handful of times. The chain joins TRBV5-6 to TRBJ2-3; no clear D. Germline V gives CDR1 SGHDT, CDR2 YYEEEE. There are 16 residues in the CDR3. The V end lost 2 bases, the J end lost 0 bases, and 13 bases lay between the germline ends. CDR3 loop: CASSFFRRRSTDTQYF. As DNA, the CDR3 is TGTGCCAGCAGCTTTTTTCGGCGAAGGAGCACAGATACGCAGTATTTT.

The V and J genes are TRBV5-1 and TRBJ2-3, with 13 positions matching TRBD2. The CDR3 is 20 residues long. CDR1 SGHRS and CDR2 YFSETQ come from the germline V gene. The V segment lost 1 base and the J segment 3 bases; nucleotides outside the gene matches: 14. CDR3 in amino acids: CASSLWGTGTSGIMTDTQYF. Here the CDR3 DNA reads TGCGCCAGCAGCTTGTGGGGCACCGGGACTAGCGGGATCATGACAGATACGCAGTATTTT.

The chain joins TRBV12-3 or TRBV12-4 to TRBJ2-7, with 9 bases lining up with TRBD2. This CDR3 contains 14 residues. After removal of 3 bases from V and 5 bases from J, the junction contained 5 bases not matched to a gene. CDR3 sequence (DNA): TGTGCCAGCAGTTTGAGTAGCGGGAGCAACGAGCAGTACTTC. This codes for CASSLSSGSNEQYF.

The chain employs TRBV15 and TRBJ2-7, with TRBD2 matching over 8 bases. Per germline, CDR1 LNHNV and CDR2 YYDKDF (reference sequence). V gave up 6 bases and J gave up 4 bases; unmatched junction bases: 8. The CDR3 is 14 amino acids. The CDR3, as DNA: TGTGCCACCAGTCGGGGGGGACAAAAATACGAGCAGTACTTC. Protein product: CATSRGGQKYEQYF.

This clonotype was detected many times. The CDR3 DNA is TGTGCCAGCAGCCTCGGGACAGAGCAGTACTTC. Its translation is CASSLGTEQYF. The chain couples TRBV7-9 to TRBJ2-7; D may be TRBD1 (6 bases). The germline V and J ends were trimmed by 5 bases and 7 bases, with 9 bases remaining between them. CDR1 is SEHNR and CDR2 is FQNEAQ in the germline V gene (reference sequence). The CDR3 is 11 residues long.

The chain joins TRBV25-1 to TRBJ2-5, with D perhaps assigned TRBD1 or TRBD2 (5 bases each). This CDR3 comprises 14 residues. Germline values: CDR1 MGHDK, CDR2 SYGVNS. V lost 2 bases and J 4 bases, leaving 11 bases between the germline ends. CDR3 loop: CASSEVGVGETQYF. DNA for the CDR3: TGTGCCAGCAGTGAAGTGGGGGTTGGAGAGACCCAGTACTTC.

The chain couples TRBV4-1 to TRBJ2-1; 9 bases are shared with TRBD2. The J call is uncertain, as TRBJ2-7 better fits the DNA end. This CDR3 has 17 amino acids. Germline CDR1 reads MGHRA; CDR2 reads YSYEKL. The CDR3 DNA reads TGCGCCAGCAGCCAAGAAGACGGGACTAGCCCTACCAATGAGCAGTACTTC. Residues: CASSQEDGTSPTNEQYF.

The chain recombines TRBV2 with TRBJ2-3, with 9 bases that match TRBD2. Germline V gene lookup returns CDR1 SNHLY and CDR2 FYNNEI. The CDR3 is made up of 17 amino acids. V was clipped by 5 bases and J by 6 bases; unmatched bases: 15. The CDR3 DNA is TGTGCCAGCAGTCGTCAGGTCCGGGCTAGCGGGACGGATACGCAGTATTTT. This translates into CASSRQVRASGTDTQYF.

For this clonotype: The germline gene is not matched at one end of the junction; a read error may be the cause. The chain is built from TRBV28 and TRBJ1-1; D gene ambiguous. Germline values: CDR1 MDHEN, CDR2 SYDVKM. The CDR3 consists of 13 residues. The CDR3 loop reads CAGSLPRNTEAFF. In DNA form, the CDR3 reads TGTGCCGGCAGTTTACCCCGGAACACTGAAGCTTTCTTT.

In the case of this clonotype: Compared with germline, one end of the junction differs, possibly owing to a read error. This sequence joins TRBV7-9 and TRBJ2-3; 9 nucleotides line up with TRBD2. Germline V gene data show CDR1 as SEHNR and CDR2 as FQNEAQ (reference sequence). The CDR3 has 16 amino acids. This CDR3 is CASSLLGLASTDTQYF. Written as DNA, the CDR3 is TGTGCCAGCAGCTTACTGGGACTAGCAAGCACGGATACGCAGTATTTT.

This chain links TRBV20-1 with TRBJ1-5; D is ambiguous. The CDR3 loop spans 13 amino acids. V was cut by 5 bases and J by 3 bases, with 11 bases left in between. The V gene's germline CDR1 is DFQATT and CDR2 SNEGSKA (reference sequence). This chain's CDR3 is CSAADNHNQPQHF. Here the CDR3 DNA reads TGCAGTGCTGCCGACAACCACAATCAGCCCCAGCATTTT.

In its sample, this clonotype was seen a few times. This may arise from a read error, as a much more abundant clone is one base away. The chain uses TRBV6-6 and TRBJ2-7; 12 bases align to TRBD2. CDR1 MNHNY and CDR2 SVGAGI come from the germline V gene (reference sequence). This CDR3 comprises 15 residues. V lost 6 bases and J lost 7; bases outside the gene matches: 10. The CDR3 region is CASRKTSGRYNEQYF. The CDR3 bases are TGTGCCAGCAGAAAAACTAGCGGGAGGTACAATGAGCAGTACTTC.

This clonotype was detected a few times. The rearrangement uses TRBV20-1 and TRBJ2-1, with D perhaps TRBD2 (6 bases). The germline gives CDR1 DFQATT, CDR2 SNEGSKA (reference sequence). V was trimmed by 6 bases and J by 9 bases, leaving 24 bases between them. This CDR3 region has 15 residues. The CDR3 loop reads CSAVGERRAQGEQFF. In DNA, the CDR3 is TGCAGTGCAGTAGGAGAGAGGAGGGCCCAGGGTGAGCAGTTCTTC.

The chain employs TRBV7-9 and TRBJ2-1, with D perhaps TRBD1 (5 bases). V was pared by 2 bases and J by 0 bases, with 14 bases between. The CDR3 is made up of 17 amino acids. Germline loops: CDR1 SEHNR, CDR2 FQNEAQ (reference sequence). The CDR3 spells CASSLPGQSSSYNEQFF. For the CDR3, the DNA is TGTGCCAGCAGCTTACCCGGACAAAGTAGCTCCTACAATGAGCAGTTCTTC.

This clonotype was seen only once. The rearrangement uses TRBV20-1 and TRBJ2-4; 9 nucleotides match TRBD2. The J call may be in error: the DNA end matches TRBJ2-7 better. The CDR3 is made up of 13 amino acids. Germline loops: CDR1 DFQATT, CDR2 SNEGSKA (reference sequence). CDR3 sequence: CSAKSGLAYEQYF. The CDR3, as DNA: TGCAGTGCTAAGTCCGGACTAGCGTACGAGCAGTACTTC.

V is TRBV20-1 and J is TRBJ2-6; D gene uncertain. Trimming cost V 7 bases and J 0 bases, with 22 bases left between them. CDR1 is DFQATT and CDR2 is SNEGSKA in the germline V gene (reference sequence). The CDR3 length is 18 residues. CDR3 residues: CSVGPCIGSSSGANVLTF. DNA for the CDR3: TGCAGTGTCGGACCCTGCATAGGGTCCAGCTCTGGGGCCAACGTCCTGACTTTC.

The chain couples TRBV12-3 or TRBV12-4 to TRBJ2-1; 9 bases are shared with TRBD2. The CDR3 is 15 amino acids. The V segment lost 7 bases and the J segment 10 bases; nucleotides outside the gene matches: 14. The CDR3 sequence: CASTSSGITPHEQFF. Here the CDR3 DNA reads TGTGCCAGCACCTCTAGCGGGATTACACCCCACGAGCAGTTCTTC.

The chain carries TRBV20-1 and TRBJ1-4; tentatively, D is TRBD1 (5 bases). Germline loops: CDR1 DFQATT, CDR2 SNEGSKA (reference sequence). The CDR3 is 14 residues long. The V gene lost 6 bases and the J gene lost 6 bases, with 17 bases spanning the gap. The CDR3 bases are TGCAGTGCCCCGGGGGAGGGCGCTTATGAAAAACTGTTTTTT. Its translation is CSAPGEGAYEKLFF.

This chain links TRBV9 with TRBJ2-7; TRBD2 agrees at 10 bases. Germline V CDR1 and CDR2: SGDLS, YYNGEE. The CDR3 extends over 15 amino acids. After removal of 4 bases from V and 1 base from J, the junction contained 5 bases not matched to a gene. This CDR3 is CASSKSSGRSYEQYF. In DNA form, the CDR3 reads TGTGCCAGCAGCAAATCTAGCGGGAGATCCTACGAGCAGTACTTC.

Many counts were recorded for this clonotype. The V call is TRBV30, the J call TRBJ2-7; the D call may be TRBD1 or TRBD2 (5 bases each). CDR1 GTSNPN and CDR2 SVGIG come from the germline V gene (reference sequence). CDR3 length equals 14 residues. Trimming took 4 bases from V and 2 from J, leaving 15 bases between them. This CDR3 is CAWKVGTLTYEQYF. DNA of the CDR3: TGTGCCTGGAAGGTGGGGACGTTAACCTACGAGCAGTACTTC. Variable domain in full (rest from reference TRBV30 and TRBJ2-7): SQTIHQWPATLVQPVGSPLSLECTVEGTSNPNLYWYRQAAGRGLQLLFYSVGIGQISSEVPQNLSASRPQDRQFILSSKKLLLSDSGFYLCAWKVGTLTYEQYFGPGTRLTVT.

This chain uses TRBV12-3 or TRBV12-4 with TRBJ2-1; D not certain. The germline V and J ends were trimmed by 8 bases and 13 bases, with 6 bases remaining between them. The CDR3 is 8 amino acids. The CDR3, as DNA: TGTGCCAGCGGAGATCAGTTCTTC. Its protein product is CASGDQFF.

This clonotype has only a few counts. The V call is TRBV20-1, the J call TRBJ2-7, with 7 bases matching TRBD1. Germline trimming cut 3 bases from V and 3 bases from J; bases unmatched to any gene: 2. The CDR3 consists of 12 residues. The V gene's germline CDR1 is DFQATT and CDR2 SNEGSKA (reference sequence). The DNA of the CDR3 is TGCAGTGCTAGGGGGGACAGCTACGAGCAGTACTTC. It encodes CSARGDSYEQYF.

The V call is TRBV6-1, the J call TRBJ2-3; 7 nucleotides align to TRBD2. V was clipped by 7 bases and J by 3 bases; unmatched bases: 7. Germline values: CDR1 MNHNS, CDR2 SASEGT. CDR3 length equals 14 residues. CDR3 nucleotides: TGTGCCAGCAACAAGGGACTAATAACAGATACGCAGTATTTT. It codes for CASNKGLITDTQYF.

In this sample, this clonotype turned up a few times. The rearrangement uses TRBV20-1 and TRBJ2-7, with unresolved D. This CDR3 has 14 residues. From germline, CDR1 is DFQATT and CDR2 SNEGSKA (reference sequence). V dropped 3 bases and J dropped 0 bases, with 12 bases sitting between them. Here the CDR3 DNA reads TGCAGTGCTAGGAAACGGTACTTCTCCTACGAGCAGTACTTC. Protein: CSARKRYFSYEQYF.